Below, 32 T cell receptor beta chains from the same sample are listed, as sequenced in a study of blood T cell repertoires in COVID-19. Sequencing used immunoSEQ multiplex PCR; TCRdb keeps in-frame clones, though not all of them. Of 310,000 or so clones listed, about 90% are singletons. Sample: peripheral blood. The receptors derive from a man aged 18 to 29 who had recovered from COVID-19.

This clone was recorded once. CDR3 residues: CASSPGGTESPLHF. The CDR3 DNA sequence: TGTGCCAGCTCGCCAGGGGGCACGGAATCACCCCTCCACTTT. J is TRBJ1-6 and V is TRBV19; 8 positions match TRBD1. CDR3 size: 14 residues. The germline V gene encodes CDR1 LNHDA and CDR2 SQIVND (reference sequence). V lost 9 bases and J lost 10; bases outside the gene matches: 11.

V is TRBV11-2 and J is TRBJ2-2; TRBD1 matches at 7 bases. In germline, CDR1 is SGHAT, CDR2 FQNNGV. The J segment lost 6 bases and the V segment lost 5 bases, leaving 6 bases of the junction unmatched. The CDR3 is made up of 14 amino acids. Written as DNA, the CDR3 is TGTGCCAGCAGCCAGAACCAGGGGGCCGGGGAGCTGTTTTTT. As protein: CASSQNQGAGELFF. The full variable domain, its missing parts supplied by reference TRBV11-2 and TRBJ2-2, is EAGVAQSPRYKIIEKRQSVAFWCNPISGHATLYWYQQILGQGPKLLIQFQNNGVVDDSQLPKDRFSAERLKGVDSTLKIQPAKLEDSAVYLCASSQNQGAGELFFGEGSRLTVL.

This chain uses TRBV19 with TRBJ1-1; no firm D call. The CDR3 is 13 residues long. V lost 3 bases, J lost 1 base, and 6 bases lay in between. In germline, CDR1 is LNHDA, CDR2 SQIVND (reference sequence). This CDR3 is CASSIGPNTEAFF. The CDR3 DNA is TGTGCCAGTAGTATTGGGCCGAACACTGAAGCTTTCTTT.

The chain is built from TRBV3-1 (or the pseudogene TRBV3-2) and TRBJ2-2, with TRBD2 matching 10 bases. Germline CDR1 reads LGHDT; CDR2 reads YNNKEL (reference sequence). Trimming removed 0 bases from V and 4 bases from J; junction bases left unmatched: 5. This CDR3 contains 17 residues. In DNA, the CDR3 is TGTGCCAGCAGCCAAGATGACCCTAGCGGGAGCACCGGGGAGCTGTTTTTT. Protein: CASSQDDPSGSTGELFF.

This chain uses TRBV9 with TRBJ1-6; D ambiguous. CDR1 is SGDLS and CDR2 is YYNGEE in the germline V gene. The CDR3 totals 15 residues. Trimming stripped 4 bases from V and 8 bases from J, with 16 bases between. The CDR3 loop is CASSPLAGIDSPLHF. DNA of the CDR3: TGTGCCAGCAGCCCCCTAGCTGGGATCGATTCACCCCTCCACTTT.

The chain is built from TRBV4-1 and TRBJ2-7, with D hard to call. CDR3 length equals 15 residues. Trimming left V 0 bases short and J 6 bases short, with 15 bases between. The germline CDR1 and CDR2 sequences are MGHRA and YSYEKL. Here the CDR3 reads CASSQEESLLSEQYF. The CDR3 region has the DNA TGCGCCAGCAGCCAAGAGGAGTCCTTATTATCCGAGCAGTACTTC.

The rearrangement links TRBV29-1 to TRBJ2-1; a possible D gene is TRBD2 (5 bases). Germline V lookup: CDR1 SQVTM, CDR2 ANQGSEA. V lost 1 base, J lost 6 bases, and 16 bases lay in between. The CDR3 is made up of 15 amino acids. The CDR3 sequence is CSVEAAGGLLNEQFF. Written as DNA, the CDR3 is TGCAGCGTTGAAGCCGCGGGCGGCCTTCTCAATGAGCAGTTCTTC.

The chain couples TRBV12-3 or TRBV12-4 to TRBJ2-7, with TRBD1 as a possible D gene (6 bases). This CDR3 spans 13 amino acids. Trimming took 4 bases from V and 1 from J, leaving 8 bases between them. CDR3 in DNA: TGTGCCAGCAGTTGGGACATTTCCTACGAGCAGTACTTC. It is translated as CASSWDISYEQYF.

The V gene is TRBV9, the J gene TRBJ2-1; 9 positions agree with TRBD2. Germline CDR1 is SGDLS and CDR2 is YYNGEE. This CDR3 is built from 15 residues. V trimming: 1 base; J trimming: 4 bases; junction bases outside the gene matches: 3. The CDR3, as DNA: TGTGCCAGCAGCGTAAGTAGCGGGGGTTACAATGAGCAGTTCTTC. As protein: CASSVSSGGYNEQFF.

This sequence joins TRBV29-1 and TRBJ2-1; TRBD2 might be the D (5 bases). V shed 4 bases and J shed 6 bases, with 16 bases lying between them. The germline V gene has CDR1 SQVTM and CDR2 ANQGSEA. The CDR3 has 14 residues. The CDR3 loop is CSVVGSLLSNEQFF. As DNA, the CDR3 is TGCAGCGTTGTTGGGAGTCTACTTTCCAATGAGCAGTTCTTC.

The V call is TRBV3-1 (or the pseudogene TRBV3-2), the J call TRBJ1-2; no clear D. V shed 0 bases and J shed 8 bases, with 16 bases lying between them. CDR3 length: 15 residues. The germline V gene has CDR1 LGHDT and CDR2 YNNKEL (reference sequence). CDR3 bases: TGTGCCAGCAGCCAAGAAGTTGAGGTGGGTTTAGGCTACACCTTC. Translated: CASSQEVEVGLGYTF.

V is TRBV27 and J is TRBJ2-7; D gene ambiguous. In germline, CDR1 is MNHEY, CDR2 SMNVEV (reference sequence). CDR3 length: 13 residues. Trimming left V 6 bases short and J 3 bases short, with 12 bases between. CDR3 coding DNA: TGTGCCAGCAGCACCTTAAGTAGCTACGAGCAGTACTTC. Amino acids: CASSTLSSYEQYF.

The V gene is TRBV2, the J gene TRBJ2-3; no clear D gene. Per the germline V gene, CDR1 is SNHLY and CDR2 is FYNNEI. V dropped 6 bases and J dropped 1 base, with 14 bases sitting between them. The CDR3 sequence is 15 residues long. The CDR3 loop is CASRRLLAGTDTQYF. CDR3 DNA sequence: TGTGCCAGCAGACGACTGTTGGCTGGCACAGATACGCAGTATTTT.

CDR3 sequence (DNA): TGTGCCAGCTCGGGACAGGCTACCTACGAGCAGTACTTC. This codes for CASSGQATYEQYF. The chain recombines TRBV2 with TRBJ2-7; 8 bases are shared with TRBD1. CDR3 length: 13 residues. Per germline, CDR1 SNHLY and CDR2 FYNNEI. Germline trimming cut 8 bases from V and 2 bases from J; bases unmatched to any gene: 5.

This clone was counted a single time. The chain links TRBV5-4 to TRBJ2-7; D is possibly TRBD1 (6 bases). V lost 2 bases, J lost 4 bases, and 13 bases lay in between. The CDR3 loop spans 14 amino acids. CDR1 and CDR2 from the germline V gene are SGHNT and YYREEE (reference sequence). CDR3 residues: CASSFGVQGYEQYF. The CDR3 coding sequence is TGTGCCAGCAGCTTCGGGGTTCAGGGGTACGAGCAGTACTTC.

The V gene is TRBV29-1, the J gene TRBJ1-1; perhaps TRBD1 as D (5 bases). CDR3 length equals 14 residues. V was trimmed by 2 bases and J by 4 bases, leaving 14 bases between them. Germline assignment: CDR1 SQVTM and CDR2 ANQGSEA. DNA of the CDR3: TGCAGCGTTGAAATTCAGGGTGATAGCACTGAAGCTTTCTTT. Its translation: CSVEIQGDSTEAFF.

The chain combines TRBV28 with TRBJ1-2, with D perhaps matching TRBD1 (6 bases). V gave up 5 bases and J gave up 7 bases, with 14 bases separating them. In germline, CDR1 is MDHEN, CDR2 SYDVKM. This CDR3 is 13 amino acids long. CDR3 DNA sequence: TGTGCCAGCAGTGCTGACAGGCTTAGTGGCTACACCTTC. Protein product: CASSADRLSGYTF.

This clone has only one observation. The chain joins TRBV6-5 to TRBJ1-4; TRBD1 matches at 7 bases. The CDR3 is made up of 14 amino acids. Trimming took 6 bases from V and 8 from J; bases not matched to a gene: 9. Germline-derived CDR1 and CDR2 are MNHEY and SVGAGI. The CDR3 sequence: CASRTGQGGEKLFF. Written as DNA, the CDR3 is TGTGCCAGCAGGACAGGGCAAGGAGGGGAAAAACTGTTTTTT.

The V call is TRBV9, the J call TRBJ1-1; a possible D gene is TRBD1 (6 bases). Germline lookup yields CDR1 SGDLS and CDR2 YYNGEE. The CDR3 extends over 15 amino acids. Trimming left V 0 bases short and J 3 bases short, with 12 bases between. The CDR3 sequence is CASSVDEGVHTEAFF. The CDR3 bases are TGTGCCAGCAGCGTAGACGAGGGGGTTCACACTGAAGCTTTCTTT.

This clone was detected only a few times. The J gene is TRBJ1-2, the V gene TRBV10-1; D not certain. V gave up 7 bases and J gave up 0 bases, with 9 bases separating them. The CDR3 length is 13 residues. CDR1 and CDR2 (germline): WNHNN, SYGVQD (reference sequence). DNA for the CDR3: TGCGCCAGCAATGCCGGGACTAACTATGGCTACACCTTC. It translates to CASNAGTNYGYTF.

This clone was counted a single time. The chain combines TRBV7-2 with TRBJ1-2; 7 bases map to TRBD1. This CDR3 has 14 amino acids. Germline values: CDR1 SGHTA, CDR2 FQGNSA. Trimming took 1 base from V and 8 from J; bases not matched to a gene: 7. This chain's CDR3 is CASSLDRGLRGYTF. The CDR3 bases are TGTGCCAGCAGCTTAGACAGGGGACTGAGGGGCTACACCTTC.

V is TRBV27 and J is TRBJ2-7; 9 bases match TRBD1. From germline, CDR1 is MNHEY and CDR2 SMNVEV (reference sequence). The junction had 18 bases not matched to a gene; V was cut back by 5 bases and J by 7 bases. The CDR3 totals 17 residues. CDR3 DNA sequence: TGTGCCAGCAGTCTAATTTGGACAGGGGCCATACCTAGGGAGCAGTACTTC. As protein: CASSLIWTGAIPREQYF.

This clone was counted between two and nine times. The chain links TRBV5-4 to TRBJ2-5; 12 bases map to TRBD2. CDR1 is SGHNT, CDR2 YYREEE, per germline (reference sequence). The CDR3 spans 17 residues. V lost 4 bases, J lost 5 bases, and 12 bases stayed unmatched. CDR3 loop: CASSPVASGRAGETQYF. The CDR3 DNA reads TGTGCCAGCAGCCCGGTCGCTAGCGGGAGGGCCGGGGAGACCCAGTACTTC.

The CDR3: CASSRQGVNSPLHF. As DNA, the CDR3 is TGTGCCAGCAGTCGACAGGGGGTTAATTCACCCCTCCACTTT. The V and J genes are TRBV6-5 and TRBJ1-6; 9 positions agree with TRBD1. The germline CDR1 and CDR2 sequences are MNHEY and SVGAGI. V was clipped by 5 bases and J by 6 bases; unmatched bases: 2. The CDR3 is 14 amino acids.

This chain links TRBV25-1 with TRBJ2-3, with 7 bases identical to TRBD2. CDR3 length equals 14 residues. Per germline, CDR1 MGHDK and CDR2 SYGVNS. The V segment lost 6 bases and the J segment 0 bases; nucleotides outside the gene matches: 3. The CDR3 loop is CASSQAGSTDTQYF. The CDR3 nucleotides are TGTGCCAGCAGCCAAGCGGGGAGCACAGATACGCAGTATTTT.

CDR3 residues: CASSLERGITDTQYF. DNA of the CDR3: TGCGCCAGCAGCTTGGAGCGGGGGATCACAGATACGCAGTATTTT. The genes are TRBV5-1 and TRBJ2-3, with TRBD2 matching 8 bases. Germline CDR1 reads SGHRS; CDR2 reads YFSETQ. V shed 0 bases and J 2 bases; nucleotides not matched to a gene: 2. The CDR3 has 15 residues. The complete variable domain, with remaining parts taken from reference TRBV5-1 and TRBJ2-3, reads KAGVTQTPRYLIKTRGQQVTLSCSPISGHRSVSWYQQTPGQGLQFLFEYFSETQRNKGNFPGRFSGRQFSNSRSEMNVSTLELGDSALYLCASSLERGITDTQYFGPGTRLTVL.

The V and J genes are TRBV15 and TRBJ2-1, with 9 bases aligning to TRBD2. Germline V gives CDR1 LNHNV, CDR2 YYDKDF (reference sequence). This CDR3 is 15 amino acids long. The ends lost 0 bases at V and 5 bases at J; junction bases unmatched: 2. The DNA of the CDR3 is TGTGCCACCAGCAGAGAAATAGCGGGGGACAATGAGCAGTTCTTC. Translated, it gives CATSREIAGDNEQFF.

The chain has TRBV5-6 and TRBJ2-7; no clear D gene. The V gene's germline CDR1 is SGHDT and CDR2 YYEEEE. The ends were cut back, 0 bases at V and 1 base at J, with 5 bases in the middle. The CDR3 consists of 13 residues. The CDR3 DNA follows: TGTGCCAGCAGCTTGGGAGAATCCTACGAGCAGTACTTC. Its translation: CASSLGESYEQYF.

This rearrangement joins TRBV18 to TRBJ2-7; D perhaps matches TRBD2 (6 bases). Trimming removed 5 bases from V and 2 bases from J, with 22 bases in between. CDR1 and CDR2 from the germline V gene are KGHSH and LQKENI. The CDR3 has 17 amino acids. The CDR3 DNA sequence: TGTGCCAGCTCATCCCGCTTAGGAGGGCAATCAACCTACGAGCAGTACTTC. This translates into CASSSRLGGQSTYEQYF.

The chain links TRBV15 to TRBJ2-1; 13 bases map to TRBD2. Per germline, CDR1 LNHNV and CDR2 YYDKDF (reference sequence). CDR3 length: 19 residues. V lost 5 bases to trimming and J lost 2 bases; unmatched junction nucleotides: 12. CDR3 nucleotide sequence: TGTGCCACCAGCTCCCCCGGACTAGCGGGAGAACCCCCCTACAATGAGCAGTTCTTC. Encoded protein: CATSSPGLAGEPPYNEQFF.

The rearrangement joins TRBV6-1 to TRBJ2-7, with unresolved D. Trimming took 2 bases from V and 5 from J, leaving 7 bases between them. Germline CDR1 and CDR2: MNHNS and SASEGT. The CDR3 is made up of 12 amino acids. This chain's CDR3 is CASSEYIHEQYF. DNA for the CDR3: TGTGCCAGCAGTGAATACATCCACGAGCAGTACTTC.

The chain combines TRBV7-2 with TRBJ1-5; D is possibly TRBD1 (5 bases). The V end lost 5 bases, the J end lost 3 bases, and 14 bases lay between the germline ends. Looked up from germline, CDR1 is SGHTA and CDR2 is FQGNSA. The CDR3 is 15 residues long. CDR3 loop: CASSRGNGPNQPQHF. CDR3 in DNA: TGTGCCAGCAGCAGGGGAAACGGACCCAATCAGCCCCAGCATTTT. The full variable domain, completed using reference TRBV7-2 and TRBJ1-5, is GAGVSQSPSNKVTEKGKDVELRCDPISGHTALYWYRQSLGQGLEFLIYFQGNSAPDKSGLPSDRFSAERTGGSVSTLTIQRTQQEDSAVYLCASSRGNGPNQPQHFGDGTRLSIL.